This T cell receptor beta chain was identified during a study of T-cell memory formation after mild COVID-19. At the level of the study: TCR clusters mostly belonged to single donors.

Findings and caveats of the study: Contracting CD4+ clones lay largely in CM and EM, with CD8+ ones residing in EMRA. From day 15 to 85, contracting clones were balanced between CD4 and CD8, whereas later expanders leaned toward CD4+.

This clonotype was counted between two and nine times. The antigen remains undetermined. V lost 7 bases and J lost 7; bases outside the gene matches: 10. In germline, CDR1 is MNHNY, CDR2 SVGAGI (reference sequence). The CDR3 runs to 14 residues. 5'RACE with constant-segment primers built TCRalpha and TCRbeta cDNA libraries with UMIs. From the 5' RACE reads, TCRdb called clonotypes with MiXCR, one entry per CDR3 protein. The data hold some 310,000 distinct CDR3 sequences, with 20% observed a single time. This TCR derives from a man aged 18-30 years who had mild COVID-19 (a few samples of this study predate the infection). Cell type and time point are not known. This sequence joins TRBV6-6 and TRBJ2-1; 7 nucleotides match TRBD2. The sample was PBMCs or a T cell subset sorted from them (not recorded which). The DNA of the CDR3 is TGTGCCAGCATTTCCGGGGGGTCGGGGAATGAGCAGTTCTTC. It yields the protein CASISGGSGNEQFF.